Included here is one TCR beta chain sequence, with context. The antigen it binds to is not known. No base qualities exist here, and no much larger clone lies one base off it. Its CDR3 holds 13 amino acids, cysteine through phenylalanine. The read is trimmed to its CDR3 DNA, 39 bases read in frame from base 1. According to the germline V gene, CDR1 reads SGHVS and CDR2 reads FNYEAQ. The V end loses 5 bases and the J end loses 1 base, and a stretch of 8 bases separates them. Libraries were made using the immunoSEQ multiplex PCR assay. TCRdb took over this immuneACCESS table, retaining in-frame rearrangements with V and J assigned. Such tables are incomplete; in checked studies, under half of the missing clones stem from an unresolved V gene, and the remainder is unexplained. The sample includes just over 65,000 clones, with under 95% observed a single time. Roughly 0.87% of the sample goes to the ten largest clones.

This specimen belongs to a study of T cell changes during pregnancy in multiple sclerosis (dated by TCRdb to the late 2010s). As for the study more broadly: Changes in the T cell repertoire over the course of pregnancy were examined in this study in women with multiple sclerosis.

This sample comprised peripheral blood, obtained in the second trimester of pregnancy. The receptor was isolated from a female donor with multiple sclerosis, enrolled in a pregnancy study. Here the chain combines TRBV7-6 and TRBJ1-1, with an unclear D gene assignment. The DNA reads TGTGCCAGCAGCCCTCGGGAGAACACTGAAGCTTTCTTT. This gives the protein CASSPRENTEAFF.